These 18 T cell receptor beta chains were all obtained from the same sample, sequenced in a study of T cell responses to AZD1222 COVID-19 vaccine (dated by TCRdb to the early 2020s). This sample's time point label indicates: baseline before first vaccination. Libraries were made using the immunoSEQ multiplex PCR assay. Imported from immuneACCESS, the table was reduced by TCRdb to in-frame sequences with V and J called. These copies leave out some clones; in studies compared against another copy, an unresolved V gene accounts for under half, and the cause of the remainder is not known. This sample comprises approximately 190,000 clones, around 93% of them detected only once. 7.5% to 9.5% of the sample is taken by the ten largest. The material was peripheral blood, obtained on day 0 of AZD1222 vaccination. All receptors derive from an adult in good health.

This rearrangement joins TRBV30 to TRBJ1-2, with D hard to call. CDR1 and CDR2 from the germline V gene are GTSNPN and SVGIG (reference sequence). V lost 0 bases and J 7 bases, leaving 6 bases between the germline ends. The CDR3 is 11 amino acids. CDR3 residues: CAWSVRGGYTF. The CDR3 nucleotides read TGTGCCTGGAGTGTACGAGGTGGCTACACCTTC.

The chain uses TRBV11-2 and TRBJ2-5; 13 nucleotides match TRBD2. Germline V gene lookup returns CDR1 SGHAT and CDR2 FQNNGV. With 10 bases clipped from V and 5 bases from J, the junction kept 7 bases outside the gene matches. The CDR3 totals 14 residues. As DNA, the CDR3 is TGTGCCACGTCAACTAGCGGGAGGGCCGAGACCCAGTACTTC. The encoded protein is CATSTSGRAETQYF.

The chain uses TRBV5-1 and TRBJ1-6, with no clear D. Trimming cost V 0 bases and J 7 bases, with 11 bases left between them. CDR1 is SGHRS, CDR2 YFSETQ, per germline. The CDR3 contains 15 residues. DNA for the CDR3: TGCGCCAGCAGCTTGGATGTGGGAGGCAATTCACCCCTCCACTTT. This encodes CASSLDVGGNSPLHF.

As DNA, the CDR3 is TGTGCCAGCAGTTACTCGACTAGCGGGAGCACAGATACGCAGTATTTT. Its translation is CASSYSTSGSTDTQYF. This sequence joins TRBV6-5 and TRBJ2-3; 10 bases align to TRBD2. J lost 0 bases, V lost 0 bases, and 0 bases had no gene match. Germline V gives CDR1 MNHEY, CDR2 SVGAGI. The CDR3 covers 16 residues.

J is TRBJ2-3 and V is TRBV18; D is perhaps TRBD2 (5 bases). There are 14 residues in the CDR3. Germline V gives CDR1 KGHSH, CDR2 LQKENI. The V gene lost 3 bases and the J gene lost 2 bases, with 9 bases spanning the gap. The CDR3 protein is CASSPRADTDTQYF. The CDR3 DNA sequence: TGTGCCAGCTCACCGAGAGCGGACACAGATACGCAGTATTTT.

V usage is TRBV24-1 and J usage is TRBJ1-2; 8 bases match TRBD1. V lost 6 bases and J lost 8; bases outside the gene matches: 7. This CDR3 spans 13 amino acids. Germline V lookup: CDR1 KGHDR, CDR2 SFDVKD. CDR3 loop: CATSRQGQYGYTF. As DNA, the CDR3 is TGTGCCACCAGTCGACAGGGGCAGTACGGCTACACCTTC.

The CDR3 loop reads CASSELDEGGTQYF. The CDR3 bases are TGTGCCAGCAGTGAATTGGACGAGGGGGGGACCCAGTACTTC. The V and J genes are TRBV6-1 and TRBJ2-5; the D gene could be TRBD1 or TRBD2 (6 bases each). This CDR3 contains 14 residues. The V end was cut by 2 bases, the J end by 7 bases, with 14 bases between. CDR1 is MNHNS, CDR2 SASEGT, per germline.

This chain's CDR3 is CASSLGVGGTYEQYF. The CDR3 DNA reads TGCGCCAGCAGCTTGGGTGTCGGGGGAACCTACGAGCAGTACTTC. V usage is TRBV5-1 and J usage is TRBJ2-7, with a weak D call TRBD2 (6 bases). Trimming cost V 0 bases and J 2 bases, with 12 bases left between them. Germline-derived CDR1 and CDR2 are SGHRS and YFSETQ. This CDR3 region has 15 residues.

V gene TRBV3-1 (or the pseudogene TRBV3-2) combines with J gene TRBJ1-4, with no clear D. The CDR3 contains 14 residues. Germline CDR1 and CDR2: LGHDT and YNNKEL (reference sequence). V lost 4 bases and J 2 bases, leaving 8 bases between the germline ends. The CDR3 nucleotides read TGTGCCAGCAGCCCGACACGCACTAATGAAAAACTGTTTTTT. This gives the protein CASSPTRTNEKLFF.

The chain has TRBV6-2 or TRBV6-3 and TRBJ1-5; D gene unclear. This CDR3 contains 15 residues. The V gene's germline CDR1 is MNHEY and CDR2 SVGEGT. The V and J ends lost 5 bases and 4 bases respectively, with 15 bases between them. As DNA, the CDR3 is TGTGCCAGCAGTCCCCGTTGGACTAAAAATCAGCCCCAGCATTTT. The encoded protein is CASSPRWTKNQPQHF.

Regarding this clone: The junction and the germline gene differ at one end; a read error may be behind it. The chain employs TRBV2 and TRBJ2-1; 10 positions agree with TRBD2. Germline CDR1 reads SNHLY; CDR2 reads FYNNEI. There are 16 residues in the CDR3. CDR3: CASSEGGTSDINEQFF. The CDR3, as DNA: TGTGCCAGCAGCGAAGGCGGGACTAGCGATATAAATGAGCAGTTCTTC.

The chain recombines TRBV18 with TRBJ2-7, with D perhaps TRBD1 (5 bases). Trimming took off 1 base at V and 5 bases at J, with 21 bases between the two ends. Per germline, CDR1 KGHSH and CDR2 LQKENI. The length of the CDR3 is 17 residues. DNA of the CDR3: TGTGCCAGCTCACCACTTAAGGTTGCCAGGGTGAAACACGAGCAGTACTTC. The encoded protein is CASSPLKVARVKHEQYF.

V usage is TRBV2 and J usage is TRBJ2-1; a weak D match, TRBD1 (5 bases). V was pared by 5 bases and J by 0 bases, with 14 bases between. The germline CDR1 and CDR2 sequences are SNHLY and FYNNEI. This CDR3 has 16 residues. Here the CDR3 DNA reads TGTGCCAGCAGTCACAGGCGGCTCAGCTCCTACAATGAGCAGTTCTTC. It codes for CASSHRRLSSYNEQFF. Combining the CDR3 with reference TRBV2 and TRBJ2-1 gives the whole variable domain EPEVTQTPSHQVTQMGQEVILRCVPISNHLYFYWYRQILGQKVEFLVSFYNNEISEKSEIFDDQFSVERPDGSNFTLKIRSTKLEDSAMYFCASSHRRLSSYNEQFFGPGTRLTVL.

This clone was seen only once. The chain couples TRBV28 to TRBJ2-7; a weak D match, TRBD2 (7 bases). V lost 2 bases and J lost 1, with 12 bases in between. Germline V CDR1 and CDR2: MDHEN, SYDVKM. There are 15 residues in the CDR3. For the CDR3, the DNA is TGTGCCAGCAGTTTAAGAGGGGGGGATTCCTACGAGCAGTACTTC. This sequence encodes CASSLRGGDSYEQYF.

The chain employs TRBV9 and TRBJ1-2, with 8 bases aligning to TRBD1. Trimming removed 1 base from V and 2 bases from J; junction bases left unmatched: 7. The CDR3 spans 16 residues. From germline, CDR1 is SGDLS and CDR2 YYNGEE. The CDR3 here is CASSVYDRGGNYGYTF. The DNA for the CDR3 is TGTGCCAGCAGCGTATACGACAGGGGAGGAAACTATGGCTACACCTTC.

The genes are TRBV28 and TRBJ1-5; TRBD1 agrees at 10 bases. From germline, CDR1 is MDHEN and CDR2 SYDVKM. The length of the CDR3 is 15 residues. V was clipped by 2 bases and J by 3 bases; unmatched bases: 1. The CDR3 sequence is CASSLGTGDNQPQHF. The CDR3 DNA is TGTGCCAGCAGTTTAGGGACAGGGGACAATCAGCCCCAGCATTTT.

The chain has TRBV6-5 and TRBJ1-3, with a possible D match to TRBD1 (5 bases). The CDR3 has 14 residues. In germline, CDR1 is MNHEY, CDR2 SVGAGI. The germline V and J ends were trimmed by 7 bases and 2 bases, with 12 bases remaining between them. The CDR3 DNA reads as TGTGCCAGCAACGGGGCGTTACCTGGAAACACCATATATTTT. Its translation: CASNGALPGNTIYF.

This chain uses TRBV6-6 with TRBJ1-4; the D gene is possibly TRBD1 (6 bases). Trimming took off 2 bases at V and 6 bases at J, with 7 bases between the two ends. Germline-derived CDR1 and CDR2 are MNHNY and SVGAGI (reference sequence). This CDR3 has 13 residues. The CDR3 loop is CASSYPGDEKLFF. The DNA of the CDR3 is TGTGCCAGCAGTTACCCAGGGGATGAAAAACTGTTTTTT.